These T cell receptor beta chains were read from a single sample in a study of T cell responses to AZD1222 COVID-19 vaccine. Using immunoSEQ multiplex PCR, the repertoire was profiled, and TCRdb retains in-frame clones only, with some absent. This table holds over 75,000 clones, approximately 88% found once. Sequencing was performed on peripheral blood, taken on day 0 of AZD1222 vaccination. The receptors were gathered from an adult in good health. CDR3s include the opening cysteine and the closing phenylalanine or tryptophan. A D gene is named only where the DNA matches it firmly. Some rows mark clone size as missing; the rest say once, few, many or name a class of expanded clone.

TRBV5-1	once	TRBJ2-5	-	TGCGCCAGCAGCTTGGGTAGTACAAGTAAGACCCAGTACTTC	CASSLGSTSKTQYF
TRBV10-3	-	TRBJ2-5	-	TGTGCCATCAGTGAGAGGGGGCAAGAGACCCAGTACTTC	CAISERGQETQYF
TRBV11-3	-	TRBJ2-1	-	TGTGCCAGCAGCCTTACTAACAATGAGCAGTTCTTC	CASSLTNNEQFF
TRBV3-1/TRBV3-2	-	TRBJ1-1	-	TGTGCCAGCAGCCAATGGGGTGGAGAGGCCACTGAAGCTTTCTTT	CASSQWGGEATEAFF
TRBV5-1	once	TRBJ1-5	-	TGCGCCAGCAGCGAGGCAGGGGATGGCACTCAGCCCCAGCATTTT	CASSEAGDGTQPQHF
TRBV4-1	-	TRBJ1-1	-	TGCGCCAGCAGCCAAGATCGGTGGCGGGGAATGAACACTGAAGCTTTCTTT	CASSQDRWRGMNTEAFF
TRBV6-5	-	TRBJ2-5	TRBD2	TGTGCCAGCAGTTACGCTAGCGGGAGGGAGACCCAGTACTTC	CASSYASGRETQYF
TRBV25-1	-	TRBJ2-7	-	TGTGCCAGCAGTGGACCCTACGAGCAGTACTTC	CASSGPYEQYF
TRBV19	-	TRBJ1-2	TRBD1	TGTGCCAGTAGTATTTTGACAGGGGCTAACTATGGCTACACCTTC	CASSILTGANYGYTF
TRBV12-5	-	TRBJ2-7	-	TGTGCTAGTGGTCGGGACCGTGCCTACGAGCAGTACTTC	CASGRDRAYEQYF
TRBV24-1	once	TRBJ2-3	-	TGTGCCACCCCCCTCCCCAGGCGGATGGTAGCAGAAGATACGCAGTATTTT	CATPLPRRMVAEDTQYF
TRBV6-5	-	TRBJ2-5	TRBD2	TGTGCCAGCAGTTACTCGAGCGGGGGGCAAGAGACCCAGTACTTC	CASSYSSGGQETQYF
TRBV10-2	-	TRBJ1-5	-	TGCGCCAGCAGTGATAAGGGTCGATATCAGCCCCAGCATTTT	CASSDKGRYQPQHF
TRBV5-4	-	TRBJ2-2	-	TGTGCCAGCAGCTTGGGAGAAACCGGGGAGCTGTTTTTT	CASSLGETGELFF
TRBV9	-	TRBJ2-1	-	TGTGCCAGCAGCCCTTGGACAACCTACAATGAGCAGTTCTTC	CASSPWTTYNEQFF
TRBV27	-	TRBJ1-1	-	TGTGCCAGCAGTTTAAAGCCCTTTGGGGGATCTGAAGCTTTCTTT	CASSLKPFGGSEAFF
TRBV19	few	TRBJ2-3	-	TGTGCCAGTAGTATAGATCTGGGAGTAGCAGATACGCAGTATTTT	CASSIDLGVADTQYF
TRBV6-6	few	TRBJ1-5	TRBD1	TGTGCCAGCAGAATTCAGGGGGACACTAGCAATCAGCCCCAGCATTTT	CASRIQGDTSNQPQHF
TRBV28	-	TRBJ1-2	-	TGTGCCAGCAGTTTAGATATGGTCCAGGGACTTCTGGGCTACACCTTC	CASSLDMVQGLLGYTF
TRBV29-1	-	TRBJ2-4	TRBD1	TGCAGCGTCCACAGGGGGCGAGGAAACATTCAGTACTTC	CSVHRGRGNIQYF
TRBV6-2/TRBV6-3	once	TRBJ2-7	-	TGTGCCAGCAGTTACGCCGGACACGGAAGCTACGAGCAGTACTTC	CASSYAGHGSYEQYF
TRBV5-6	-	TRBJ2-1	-	TGTGCCAGCACCTTCTGGGATGGTAATGAGCAGTTCTTC	CASTFWDGNEQFF
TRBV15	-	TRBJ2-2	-	TGTGCCACCAGCCCCACGAGCACCGGGGAGCTGTTTTTT	CATSPTSTGELFF